What follows is one T cell receptor (beta chain) and its context. Its antigen has not been determined. Given a much more abundant clone one base away, this may be a read error. The CDR3 measures 13 amino acids from cysteine to phenylalanine. The retained sequence is limited to the CDR3, 39 bases, with the frame set at the first base. CDR1 is given as SGHTA and CDR2 as FQGNSA, both from the germline V gene. This record belongs to a study of T-cell reconstitution after alpha-beta-depleted transplantation in children (TCRdb year 2016). In terms of the full investigation: Using TCR repertoire profiling, the study quantitatively followed how T-cell immune reconstitution unfolded in children after TCRalphabeta/CD19-depleted allogeneic hematopoietic cell transplantation.

Sample treatment or condition, as interpreted from the label and publication: allogeneic hematopoietic cell transplantation with graft depleted of TCRalphabeta T cells and CD19 B cells. Transplant recipients were children who received TCRalphabeta/CD19-depleted allogeneic hematopoietic cell grafts. Library preparation employed PCR. Data came from an Illumina HiSeq 2500. TCR libraries were prepared with molecular barcoding, using unique molecular identifiers to normalize TCRbeta repertoire quantification. The raw public reads went through TCRdb reprocessing: fastp at Q25, MiXCR clone calling, in-frame beta chains kept. Rows are unified per CDR3 protein, each entry keeping the most common DNA and genes. Here the sample has about 300,000 distinct CDR3 sequences; 10% occur a single time. The ten largest make up around 7.6% of the sample. Here is what the overall study found, with its caveats: The frequencies of hyperexpanded clones fell over the following months, and after one year, T-cell counts and TCRbeta diversity were mostly attributed to newly produced T cells. The apparently early alphabetaT-cell count recovery about two months after transplant was reportedly dependent on only several hundred rapidly expanded clones derived from non-depleted graft cells. The high TCRbeta diversity at day 60 in some patients was ascribed to recipient T cells and intrathymic progenitors that had survived conditioning.

The sequenced sample was PBMCs, obtained before TCRalphabeta/CD19-depleted stem cell transplant. The rearranged segments are TRBV7-2 and TRBJ2-1; TRBD2 is a possible D gene, resting on 5 matching bases. This TCR came from a boy under two years old with acute myeloid leukemia, due to receive a stem cell transplant. The CDR3 reads as follows: CASSPTRINDQFF. The DNA reads as follows: TGTGCCAGCAGCCCCACTAGAATCAATGACCAGTTCTTC.